This T cell receptor beta chain stems from a study of T cell responses to AZD1222 COVID-19 vaccine. There are 14 residues in the CDR3. The ends lost 4 bases at V and 2 bases at J; junction bases unmatched: 3. Germline loops: CDR1 LGHNA, CDR2 YNFKEQ. Produced via immunoSEQ multiplex PCR; TCRdb's table is partial and in-frame only. The table has about 150,000 clones, 75% to 90% seen once. Sequencing used peripheral blood, obtained after recovery from COVID-19. This chain joins TRBV4-2 and TRBJ2-3; the match to TRBD1 covers 7 bases. The origin of this receptor is an adult who had recovered from COVID-19. This chain's CDR3 is CASSLTGPTDTQYF. CDR3 coding DNA: TGTGCCAGCAGCCTGACAGGGCCCACAGATACGCAGTATTTT.